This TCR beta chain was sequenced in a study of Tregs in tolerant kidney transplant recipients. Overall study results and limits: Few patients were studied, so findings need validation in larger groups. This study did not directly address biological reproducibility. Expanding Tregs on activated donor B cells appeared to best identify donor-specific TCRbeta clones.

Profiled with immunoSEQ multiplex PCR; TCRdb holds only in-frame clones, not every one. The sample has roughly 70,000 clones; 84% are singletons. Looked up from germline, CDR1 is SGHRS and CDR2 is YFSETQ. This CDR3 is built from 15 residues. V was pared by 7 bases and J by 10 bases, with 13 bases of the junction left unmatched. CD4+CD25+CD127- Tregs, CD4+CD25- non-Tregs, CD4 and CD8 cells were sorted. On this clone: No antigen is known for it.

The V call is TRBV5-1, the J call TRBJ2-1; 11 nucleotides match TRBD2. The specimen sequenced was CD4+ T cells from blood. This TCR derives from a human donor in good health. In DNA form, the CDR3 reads TGCGCCAGCTTTGGAGGGAAGCTAGCGGGGGGAGAGCAGTTCTTC. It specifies CASFGGKLAGGEQFF. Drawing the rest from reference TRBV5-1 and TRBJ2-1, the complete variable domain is KAGVTQTPRYLIKTRGQQVTLSCSPISGHRSVSWYQQTPGQGLQFLFEYFSETQRNKGNFPGRFSGRQFSNSRSEMNVSTLELGDSALYLCASFGGKLAGGEQFFGPGTRLTVL.